The clone carrying this T cell receptor beta chain was observed many times. Its antigen remains unknown. The data belong to a study of T-cell reconstitution after alpha-beta-depleted transplantation in children. This CDR3 contains 13 residues. CDR1 and CDR2 from the germline V gene are SGHTA and FQGNSA. The V end was cut by 6 bases, the J end by 5 bases, with 13 bases between. The TCRbeta library was prepared with unique molecular identifiers. TCRdb ran MiXCR on the PCR reads and lists one entry per CDR3 protein. The table lists a few hundred thousand distinct CDR3 sequences, under 13% of them singletons, with about 30% in the top ten. The study, taken as a whole, reports: At one year after transplant, newly produced T cells mostly accounted for T-cell counts and diversity. Several hundred expanded graft clones reportedly were the source of alpha-beta T cells about two months after transplant.

The sample here was PBMCs, taken before TCRalphabeta/CD19-depleted stem cell transplant. The origin of this receptor is a child less than two years old with acute myeloid leukemia, due to receive a stem cell transplant. The V and J genes are TRBV7-2 and TRBJ1-1; D gene ambiguous. The CDR3 here is CASRVNLGTEAFF. CDR3 nucleotide sequence: TGTGCCAGCAGGGTAAACCTGGGGACTGAAGCTTTCTTT.